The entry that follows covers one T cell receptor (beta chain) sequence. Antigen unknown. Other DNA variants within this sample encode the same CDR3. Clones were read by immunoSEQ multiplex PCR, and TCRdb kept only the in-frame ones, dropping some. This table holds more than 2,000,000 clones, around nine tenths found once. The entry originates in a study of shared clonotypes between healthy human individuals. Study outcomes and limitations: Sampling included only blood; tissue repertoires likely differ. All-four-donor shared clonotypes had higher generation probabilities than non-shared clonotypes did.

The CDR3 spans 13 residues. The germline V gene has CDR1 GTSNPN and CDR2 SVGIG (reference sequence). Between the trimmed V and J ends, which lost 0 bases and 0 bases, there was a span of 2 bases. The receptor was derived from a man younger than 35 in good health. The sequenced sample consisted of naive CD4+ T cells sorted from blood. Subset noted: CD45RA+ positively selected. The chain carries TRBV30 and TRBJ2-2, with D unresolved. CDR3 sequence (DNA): TGTGCCTGGAGTGTATCGAACACCGGGGAGCTGTTTTTT. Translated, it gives CAWSVSNTGELFF.